These 8 T cell receptor beta chains share one sample of origin, sequenced in a study of post-analysis software for immune sequencing data. The antigens of these receptors remain unknown. Regarding the study as a whole: With TRBV5-6, TRBV5-1 and TRBV20-1 included, about five TRBV segments were more frequent in patients than in controls.

TCR beta cDNA libraries had unique molecular identifiers. TCRdb itself ran the PCR reads through MiXCR, one entry per CDR3 protein. The sample comprises roughly 800,000 distinct CDR3 sequences, 53% of which are singletons, and 4% to 5.5% rests with the top ten. Source material: blood. The receptors here all came from a girl aged 5-17 years with multiple sclerosis.

In its sample, this clonotype was seen a few times. CDR3: CASSFDRDSLHF. The CDR3 DNA is TGTGCCAGCAGCTTCGACAGGGACTCCCTCCACTTT. This chain joins TRBV7-9 and TRBJ1-6; 7 bases fit TRBD1. V lost 3 bases to trimming and J lost 14 bases; unmatched junction nucleotides: 4. From germline, CDR1 is SEHNR and CDR2 FQNEAQ (reference sequence). The CDR3 covers 12 residues.

This clonotype has a handful of counts. The chain recombines TRBV20-1 with TRBJ2-7; 13 nucleotides match TRBD2. The CDR3 is 16 amino acids. V shed 0 bases and J 0 bases; nucleotides not matched to a gene: 2. The V gene's germline CDR1 is DFQATT and CDR2 SNEGSKA (reference sequence). The CDR3 DNA sequence: TGCAGTGCTAGAGATGGACTAGCGGGGGACTCCTACGAGCAGTACTTC. It codes for CSARDGLAGDSYEQYF.

Of note for this clonotype: An end of the junction does not agree with germline; a read error may underlie this. The V and J genes are TRBV7-7 and TRBJ2-3; possibly TRBD1 or TRBD2 for D (7 bases each). This CDR3 is 16 amino acids long. Germline CDR1 is SSHAT and CDR2 is FNYEAQ (reference sequence). In nucleotides, the CDR3 is TGTGCTAGCAGTCCCAACTCAGGGGGGGGCACAGATACGCAGTATTTT. Its translation: CASSPNSGGGTDTQYF.

In this sample, this clonotype turned up a few times. This chain connects TRBV12-5 to TRBJ1-2; D gene unclear. CDR3 length: 12 amino acids. Deletions cut 1 base from V and 10 bases from J, with 10 bases between. From germline, CDR1 is LGHNT and CDR2 FRNRAP. The CDR3 loop reads CASGLALPPYTF. The CDR3 coding sequence is TGTGCTAGTGGTTTGGCCCTTCCACCCTACACCTTC.

This clonotype has only a few counts. The V call is TRBV20-1, the J call TRBJ2-7; D unclear. The V gene lost 0 bases and the J gene lost 4 bases, with 13 bases spanning the gap. The CDR3 covers 14 residues. Germline CDR1 DFQATT, CDR2 SNEGSKA (reference sequence). The DNA for the CDR3 is TGCAGTGCTAGAGATGAAGGCTATCGATACGAGCAGTACTTC. This encodes CSARDEGYRYEQYF.

This clonotype was counted a few times. The chain uses TRBV6-5 and TRBJ1-2, with 7 nucleotides matching TRBD1. There are 15 residues in the CDR3. Per the germline V gene, CDR1 is MNHEY and CDR2 is SVGAGI. V shed 4 bases and J 4 bases; nucleotides not matched to a gene: 9. In nucleotides, the CDR3 is TGTGCCAGCAGTTCTGTGGCAGGGGGATTCTATGGCTACACCTTC. Translating it yields CASSSVAGGFYGYTF.

The DNA for the CDR3 is TGTGCCAGCAGTGAAAATAGGGCTAGCGGGAGGTTCTACAATGAGCAGTTCTTC. Residues: CASSENRASGRFYNEQFF. The rearrangement joins TRBV25-1 to TRBJ2-1, with 11 bases fitting TRBD2. The CDR3 runs 18 residues. Germline CDR1 MGHDK, CDR2 SYGVNS. With 2 bases clipped from V and 3 bases from J, the junction kept 9 bases outside the gene matches.

V gene TRBV4-2 combines with J gene TRBJ2-1, with TRBD1 as a possible D gene (6 bases). Germline CDR1 and CDR2: LGHNA and YNFKEQ. Trimming took off 0 bases at V and 6 bases at J, with 15 bases between the two ends. This CDR3 comprises 16 residues. CDR3 bases: TGTGCCAGCAGCCAAGATTGGGCAGGGGTTCGCAATGAGCAGTTCTTC. Translating gives CASSQDWAGVRNEQFF.